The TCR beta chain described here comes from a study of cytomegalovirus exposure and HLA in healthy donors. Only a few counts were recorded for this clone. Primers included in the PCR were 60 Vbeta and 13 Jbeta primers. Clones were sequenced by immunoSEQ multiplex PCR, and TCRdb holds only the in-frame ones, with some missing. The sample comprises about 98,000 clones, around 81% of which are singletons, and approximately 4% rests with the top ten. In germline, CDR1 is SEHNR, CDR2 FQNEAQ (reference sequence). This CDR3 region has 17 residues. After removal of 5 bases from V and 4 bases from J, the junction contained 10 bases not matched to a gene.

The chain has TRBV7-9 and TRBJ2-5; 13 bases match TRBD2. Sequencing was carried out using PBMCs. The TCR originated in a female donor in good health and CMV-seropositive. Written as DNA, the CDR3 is TGTGCCAGCAGCCCCCGCGGACTAGCGGGGGAAGGAGAGACCCAGTACTTC. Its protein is CASSPRGLAGEGETQYF.